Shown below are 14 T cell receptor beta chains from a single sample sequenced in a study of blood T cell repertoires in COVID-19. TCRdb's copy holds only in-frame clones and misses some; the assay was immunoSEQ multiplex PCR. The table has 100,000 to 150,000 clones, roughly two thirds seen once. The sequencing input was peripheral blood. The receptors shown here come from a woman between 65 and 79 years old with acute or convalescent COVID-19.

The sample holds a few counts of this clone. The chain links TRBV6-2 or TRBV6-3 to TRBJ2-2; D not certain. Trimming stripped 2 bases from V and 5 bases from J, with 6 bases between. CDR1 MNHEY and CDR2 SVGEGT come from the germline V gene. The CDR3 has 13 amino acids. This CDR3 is CASSYVRTGELFF. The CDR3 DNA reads TGTGCCAGCAGTTACGTCAGGACCGGGGAGCTGTTTTTT.

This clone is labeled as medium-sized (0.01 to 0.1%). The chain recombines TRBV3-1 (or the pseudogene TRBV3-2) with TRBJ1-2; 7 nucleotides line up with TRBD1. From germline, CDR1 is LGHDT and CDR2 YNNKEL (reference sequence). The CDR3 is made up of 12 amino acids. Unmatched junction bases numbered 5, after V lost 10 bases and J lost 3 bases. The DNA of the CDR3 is TGTGCCACCTCACAGGGGTACTATGGCTACACCTTC. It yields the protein CATSQGYYGYTF.

The CDR3 is CASSFGHGGETQYF. Here the CDR3 DNA reads TGTGCCAGCAGCTTCGGGCATGGAGGGGAGACCCAGTACTTC. V is TRBV7-9 and J is TRBJ2-5; weak D call: TRBD2 (6 bases). V gave up 3 bases and J gave up 5 bases, with 13 bases separating them. The CDR3 is 14 amino acids. The germline CDR1 and CDR2 sequences are SEHNR and FQNEAQ (reference sequence).

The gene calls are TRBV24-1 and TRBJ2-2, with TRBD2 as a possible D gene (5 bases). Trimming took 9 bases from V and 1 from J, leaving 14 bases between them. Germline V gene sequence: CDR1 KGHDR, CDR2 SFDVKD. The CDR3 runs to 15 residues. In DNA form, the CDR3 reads TGTGCCACCGAAAAGGTGGGGAGGAACACCGGGGAGCTGTTTTTT. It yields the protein CATEKVGRNTGELFF.

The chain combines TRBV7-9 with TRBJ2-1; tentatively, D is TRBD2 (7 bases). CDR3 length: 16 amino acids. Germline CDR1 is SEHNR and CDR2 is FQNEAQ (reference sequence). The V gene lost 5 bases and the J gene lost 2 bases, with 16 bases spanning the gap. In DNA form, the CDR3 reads TGTGCCAGCAGCCTACGGGGCGGGGGCCCCTACAATGAGCAGTTCTTC. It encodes CASSLRGGGPYNEQFF.

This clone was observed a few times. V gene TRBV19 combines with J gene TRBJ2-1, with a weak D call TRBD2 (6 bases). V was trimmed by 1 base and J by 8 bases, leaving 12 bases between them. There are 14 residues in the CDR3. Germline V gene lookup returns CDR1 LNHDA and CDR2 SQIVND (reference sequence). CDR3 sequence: CASSIAGGDHEQFF. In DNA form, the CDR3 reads TGTGCCAGTAGTATAGCCGGGGGTGACCATGAGCAGTTCTTC.

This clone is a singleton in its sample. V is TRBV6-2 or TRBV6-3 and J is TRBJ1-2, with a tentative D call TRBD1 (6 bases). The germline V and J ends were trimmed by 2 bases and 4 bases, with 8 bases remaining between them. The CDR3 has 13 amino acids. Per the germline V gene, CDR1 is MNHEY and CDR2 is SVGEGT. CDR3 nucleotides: TGTGCCAGCAGTTACGGGGGCACCTATGGCTACACCTTC. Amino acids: CASSYGGTYGYTF.

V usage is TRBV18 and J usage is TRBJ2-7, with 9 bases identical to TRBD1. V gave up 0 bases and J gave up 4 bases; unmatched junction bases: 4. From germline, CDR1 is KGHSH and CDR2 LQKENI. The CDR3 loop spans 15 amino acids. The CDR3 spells CASSPPGQGWYEQYF. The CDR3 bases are TGTGCCAGCTCACCACCGGGACAGGGTTGGTACGAGCAGTACTTC.

CDR3 coding DNA: TGTGCCACCAGCCTTACAGGGACCTTCTATGGCTACACCTTC. It is translated as CATSLTGTFYGYTF. The chain links TRBV15 to TRBJ1-2, with a possible D match to TRBD1 (6 bases). The germline CDR1 and CDR2 sequences are LNHNV and YYDKDF (reference sequence). With 5 bases removed from V and 4 bases from J, the gap between germline ends came to 14 bases. The CDR3 has 14 amino acids.

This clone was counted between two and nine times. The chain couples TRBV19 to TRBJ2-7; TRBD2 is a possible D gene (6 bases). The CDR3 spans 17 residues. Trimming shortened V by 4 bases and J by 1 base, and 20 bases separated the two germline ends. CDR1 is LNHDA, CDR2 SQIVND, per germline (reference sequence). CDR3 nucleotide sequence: TGTGCCAGTAGTAACGGATACCGGGCAGGGAGGTCCTACGAGCAGTACTTC. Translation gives CASSNGYRAGRSYEQYF.

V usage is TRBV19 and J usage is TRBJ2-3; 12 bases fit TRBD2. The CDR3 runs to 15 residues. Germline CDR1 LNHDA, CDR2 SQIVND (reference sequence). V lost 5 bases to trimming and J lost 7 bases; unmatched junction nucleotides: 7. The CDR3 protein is CASSVQTSGRNTQYF. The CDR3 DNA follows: TGTGCCAGTAGTGTCCAGACTAGCGGGAGAAATACGCAGTATTTT.

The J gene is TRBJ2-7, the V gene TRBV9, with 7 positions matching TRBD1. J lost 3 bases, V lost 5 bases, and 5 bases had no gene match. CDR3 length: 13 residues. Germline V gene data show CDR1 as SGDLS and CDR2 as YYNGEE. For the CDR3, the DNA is TGTGCCAGCAGTGGGGACAGCAACTACGAGCAGTACTTC. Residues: CASSGDSNYEQYF.

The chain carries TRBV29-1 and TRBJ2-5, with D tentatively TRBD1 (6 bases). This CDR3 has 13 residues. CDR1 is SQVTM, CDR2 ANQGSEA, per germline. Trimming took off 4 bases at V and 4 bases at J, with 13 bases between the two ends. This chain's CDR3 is CSVALLQGETQYF. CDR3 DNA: TGCAGCGTTGCGCTCCTACAGGGAGAGACCCAGTACTTC.

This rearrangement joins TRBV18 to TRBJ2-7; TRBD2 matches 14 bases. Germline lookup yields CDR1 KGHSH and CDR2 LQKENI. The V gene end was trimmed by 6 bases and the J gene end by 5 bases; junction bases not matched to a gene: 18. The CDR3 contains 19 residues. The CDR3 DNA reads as TGTGCCAGCTCCCAAGGACGGACTAGCGGGGGGCCCGCGGGGCACGAGCAGTACTTC. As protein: CASSQGRTSGGPAGHEQYF.